The present T cell receptor (beta chain) was sequenced within a study of T cells after yellow fever vaccination. Study results and limitations: Most primary-vaccination clones reappeared after the booster (less than 98% CD4, 85% to 90% CD8). Compared with primary, the secondary response was weaker and peaked at day 5, not 15.

Trimming stripped 6 bases from V and 0 bases from J, with 9 bases between. CDR1 and CDR2 from the germline V gene are SGHTA and FQGNSA. This CDR3 is built from 13 residues. This clonotype has more than one count but fewer than ten. Its antigen remains unidentified. TCRdb processed the 5' RACE reads anew with MiXCR; each CDR3 protein has one entry. The sample yields 400,000 or so distinct CDR3 sequences, more than 5.5% seen once. The rearrangement uses TRBV7-2 and TRBJ2-7; D is unclear. The receptor was isolated from a man under 40 who received the YFV17D yellow fever vaccine. Material: PBMCs, obtained 5 days after the yellow fever booster vaccination. The CDR3 protein is CASRSLDSYEQYF. The CDR3 DNA reads TGTGCCAGCAGGAGTCTAGACTCCTACGAGCAGTACTTC.